This TCR beta chain is from a study of T-cell reconstitution after alpha-beta-depleted transplantation in children. TCRbeta library preparation incorporated unique molecular identifiers. TCRdb redid the calling of the PCR reads with MiXCR, one entry per CDR3 protein. The data contain around 600,000 distinct CDR3 sequences, roughly 15% of them singletons. The trim removed 5 bases at V and 8 bases at J, leaving 7 bases unmatched. This CDR3 is 14 amino acids long. Looked up from germline, CDR1 is SGHTA and CDR2 is FQGNSA. This specimen was PBMCs from the stem cell graft donor, taken from the stem cell graft. The gene calls are TRBV7-2 and TRBJ1-4; 8 bases align to TRBD1. The receptor comes from a human donor who donated a stem cell graft to a child with acute myeloid leukemia. CDR3 region: CASSPGQANEKLFF. The CDR3 region has the DNA TGTGCCAGCAGCCCGGGACAGGCGAACGAAAAACTGTTTTTT.